The clone carrying this T cell receptor (beta chain) was recorded only once. This entry belongs to a study of blood T cell repertoires in COVID-19. Looking at the study overall: Material from acute and convalescent COVID-19 was sourced from the United States, Italy and Spain.

Germline CDR1 is SGHRS and CDR2 is YFSETQ. The CDR3 spans 15 residues. Deletions cut 5 bases from V and 0 bases from J, with 14 bases between. The protocol was immunoSEQ multiplex PCR, while the TCRdb copy is restricted to in-frame clones and leaves out a portion. This sample has some 30,000 clones, with roughly 87% found just once. This clonotype was sampled from a man in his 70s with active or convalescent COVID-19. Material for sequencing was peripheral blood. The rearrangement links TRBV5-1 to TRBJ1-1; possibly TRBD1 for D (5 bases). The CDR3 here is CASSPGDVMNTEAFF. The CDR3 bases are TGCGCCAGCAGTCCGGGGGATGTGATGAACACTGAAGCTTTCTTT.